This T cell receptor beta chain was identified in a study of T cell responses to AZD1222 COVID-19 vaccine. Assay: immunoSEQ multiplex PCR; the TCRdb copy retains only in-frame clones and omits some. This table holds about 94,000 clones, roughly 85% found once. Regarding this clone: The antigen is undetermined.

The CDR3 is 15 residues long. Germline CDR1 and CDR2: MNHEY and SVGAGI. V shed 5 bases and J 3 bases; nucleotides not matched to a gene: 6. Notes on the study in general: No repertoire was sampled before or during the peak T cell response, only after it. CD4 TCRs covered the whole spike, strongest at regions 160-218 and 743-854. Reportedly, nearly half of unique spike TCRs recognized epitopes outside B.1.351/B.1.1.7 mutations. After two AZD1222 doses, spike-specific TCR breadth and depth rose versus day 0.

Sequencing was performed on peripheral blood, taken 28 days after the second AZD1222 dose. The receptor's source is an adult who received the AZD1222 COVID-19 vaccine. The rearrangement links TRBV6-5 to TRBJ2-7, with 11 nucleotides matching TRBD2. CDR3 nucleotides: TGTGCCAGCAGTCAGACTAGCGGGACGTTCTACGAGCAGTACTTC. Its translation is CASSQTSGTFYEQYF.